The present entry profiles one T cell receptor (beta chain) with its context. As yet, its antigen is unknown. This record comes from a study of identifying expanded T cells in peripheral blood. No infections or other immune events were documented during collection. Using immunoSEQ multiplex PCR, the repertoire was profiled, and TCRdb retains in-frame clones only, with some absent. The table has about 110,000 clones, roughly 91% seen once; the top ten hold about 16%. Overall study results and limits: Technical replicates showed around 1.1 changed clones; two weeks about 16.4; four weeks 19. Clone count variance between approximately two-week samples rose with total template count.

CDR1 is SGHDN and CDR2 is FVKESK in the germline V gene. V was clipped by 4 bases and J by 0 bases, with 25 bases between them. CDR3 size: 19 residues. The receptor comes from a person aged 18-69 years in good health. The sequenced sample consisted of blood. The chain recombines TRBV14 with TRBJ2-7, with unresolved D. The CDR3 DNA is TGTGCCAGCAGCCGCTCGAAAACGGCTTTTCTGTTTAGCTCCTACGAGCAGTACTTC. Protein sequence: CASSRSKTAFLFSSYEQYF.